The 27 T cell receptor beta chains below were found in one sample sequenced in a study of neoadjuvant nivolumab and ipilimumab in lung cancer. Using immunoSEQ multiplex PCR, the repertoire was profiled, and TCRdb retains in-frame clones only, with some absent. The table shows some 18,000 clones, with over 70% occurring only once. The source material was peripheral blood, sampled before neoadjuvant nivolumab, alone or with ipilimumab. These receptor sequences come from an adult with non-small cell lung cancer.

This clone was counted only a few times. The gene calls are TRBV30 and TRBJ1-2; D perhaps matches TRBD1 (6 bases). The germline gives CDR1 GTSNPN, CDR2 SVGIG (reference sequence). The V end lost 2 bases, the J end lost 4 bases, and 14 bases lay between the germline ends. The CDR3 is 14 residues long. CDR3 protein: CAWSPQGVGYGYTF. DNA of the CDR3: TGTGCCTGGAGTCCACAGGGAGTCGGCTATGGCTACACCTTC.

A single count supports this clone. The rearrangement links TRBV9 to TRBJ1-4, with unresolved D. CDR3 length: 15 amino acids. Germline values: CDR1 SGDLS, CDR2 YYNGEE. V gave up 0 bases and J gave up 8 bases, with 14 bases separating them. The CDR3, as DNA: TGTGCCAGCAGCGTAGCGGGAGGGTTGAGGGAAAAACTGTTTTTT. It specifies CASSVAGGLREKLFF.

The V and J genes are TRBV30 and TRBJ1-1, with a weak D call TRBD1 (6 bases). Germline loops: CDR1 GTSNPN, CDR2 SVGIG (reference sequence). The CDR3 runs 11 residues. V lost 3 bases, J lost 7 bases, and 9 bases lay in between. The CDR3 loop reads CAWSHRDEAFF. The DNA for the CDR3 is TGTGCCTGGAGCCACAGGGATGAAGCTTTCTTT.

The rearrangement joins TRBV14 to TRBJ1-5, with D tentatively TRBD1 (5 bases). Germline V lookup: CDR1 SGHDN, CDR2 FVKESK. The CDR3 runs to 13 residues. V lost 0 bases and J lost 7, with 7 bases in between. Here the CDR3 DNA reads TGTGCCAGCAGCCAAGATCGGGGGCAGCCCCAGCATTTT. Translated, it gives CASSQDRGQPQHF.

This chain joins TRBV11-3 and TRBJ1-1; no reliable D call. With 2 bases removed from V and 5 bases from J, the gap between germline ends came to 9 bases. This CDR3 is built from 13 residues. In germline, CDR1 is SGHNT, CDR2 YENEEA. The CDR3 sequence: CASSLRVGTEAFF. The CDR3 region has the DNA TGTGCCAGCAGCTTAAGGGTGGGGACTGAAGCTTTCTTT.

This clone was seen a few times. The chain's CDR3 is CASSPIPGGANGYTF. The CDR3 DNA is TGTGCCAGCTCACCTATTCCTGGAGGGGCAAATGGCTACACCTTC. The chain recombines TRBV18 with TRBJ1-2; D may be TRBD1 (5 bases). Germline loops: CDR1 KGHSH, CDR2 LQKENI. The CDR3 is 15 amino acids. Trimming removed 3 bases at V and 6 bases at J, with 17 bases between. The complete variable domain, with remaining parts taken from reference TRBV18 and TRBJ1-2, reads NAGVMQNPRHLVRRRGQEARLRCSPMKGHSHVYWYRQLPEEGLKFMVYLQKENIIDESGMPKERFSAEFPKEGPSILRIQQVVRGDSAAYFCASSPIPGGANGYTFGSGTRLTVV.

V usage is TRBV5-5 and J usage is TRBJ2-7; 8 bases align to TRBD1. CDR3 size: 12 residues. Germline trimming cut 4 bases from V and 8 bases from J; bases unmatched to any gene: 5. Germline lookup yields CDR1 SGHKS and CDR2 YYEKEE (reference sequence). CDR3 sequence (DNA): TGTGCCAGCAGCCCGGACAGGGTCCAGCAGTACTTC. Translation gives CASSPDRVQQYF.

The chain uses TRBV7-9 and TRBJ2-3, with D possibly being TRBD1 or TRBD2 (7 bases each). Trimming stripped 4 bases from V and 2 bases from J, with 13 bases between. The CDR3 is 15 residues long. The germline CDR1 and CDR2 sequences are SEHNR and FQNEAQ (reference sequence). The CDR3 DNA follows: TGTGCCAGCAGCTATGGGAGGGGGCTCACAGATACGCAGTATTTT. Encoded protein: CASSYGRGLTDTQYF. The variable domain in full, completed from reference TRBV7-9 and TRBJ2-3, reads DTGVSQNPRHKITKRGQNVTFRCDPISEHNRLYWYRQTLGQGPEFLTYFQNEAQLEKSRLLSDRFSAERPKGSFSTLEIQRTEQGDSAMYLCASSYGRGLTDTQYFGPGTRLTVL.

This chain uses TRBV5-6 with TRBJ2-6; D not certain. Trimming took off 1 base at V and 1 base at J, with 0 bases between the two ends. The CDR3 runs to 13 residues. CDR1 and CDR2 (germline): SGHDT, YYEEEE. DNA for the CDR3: TGTGCCAGCAGCTTGTCTGGGGCCAACGTCCTGACTTTC. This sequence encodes CASSLSGANVLTF. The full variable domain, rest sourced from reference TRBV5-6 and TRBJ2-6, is DAGVTQSPTHLIKTRGQQVTLRCSPKSGHDTVSWYQQALGQGPQFIFQYYEEEERQRGNFPDRFSGHQFPNYSSELNVNALLLGDSALYLCASSLSGANVLTFGAGSRLTVL.

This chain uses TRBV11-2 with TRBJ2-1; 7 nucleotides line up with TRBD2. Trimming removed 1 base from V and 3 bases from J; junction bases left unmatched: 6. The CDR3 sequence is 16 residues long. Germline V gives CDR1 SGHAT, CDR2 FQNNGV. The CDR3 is CASSLGGRGGYNEQFF. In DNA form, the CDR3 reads TGTGCCAGCAGCTTAGGCGGGAGAGGCGGCTACAATGAGCAGTTCTTC.

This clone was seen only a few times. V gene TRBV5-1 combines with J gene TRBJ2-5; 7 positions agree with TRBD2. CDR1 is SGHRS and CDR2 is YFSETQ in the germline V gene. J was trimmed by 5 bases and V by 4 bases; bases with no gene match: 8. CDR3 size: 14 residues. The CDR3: CASSPTSTSETQYF. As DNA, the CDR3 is TGCGCCAGCAGCCCGACTAGCACGAGTGAGACCCAGTACTTC.

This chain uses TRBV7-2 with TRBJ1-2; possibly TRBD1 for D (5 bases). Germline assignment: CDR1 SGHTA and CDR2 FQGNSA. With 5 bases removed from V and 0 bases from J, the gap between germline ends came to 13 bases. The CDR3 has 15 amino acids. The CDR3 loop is CASSQDRATNYGYTF. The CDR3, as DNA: TGTGCCAGCAGCCAAGACAGAGCCACTAACTATGGCTACACCTTC. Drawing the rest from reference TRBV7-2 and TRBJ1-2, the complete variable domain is GAGVSQSPSNKVTEKGKDVELRCDPISGHTALYWYRQSLGQGLEFLIYFQGNSAPDKSGLPSDRFSAERTGGSVSTLTIQRTQQEDSAVYLCASSQDRATNYGYTFGSGTRLTVV.

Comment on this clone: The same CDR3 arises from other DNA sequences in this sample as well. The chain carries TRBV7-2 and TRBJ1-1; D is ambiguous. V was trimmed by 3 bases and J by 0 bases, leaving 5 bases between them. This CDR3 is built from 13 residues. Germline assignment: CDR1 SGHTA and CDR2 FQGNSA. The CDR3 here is CASSFSVNTEAFF. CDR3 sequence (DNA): TGTGCCAGCAGCTTCAGTGTGAACACTGAAGCTTTCTTT.

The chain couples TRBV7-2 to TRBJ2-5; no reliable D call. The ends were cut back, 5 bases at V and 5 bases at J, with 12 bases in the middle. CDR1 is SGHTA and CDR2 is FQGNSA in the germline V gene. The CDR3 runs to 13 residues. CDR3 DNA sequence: TGTGCCAGCAGCCTCACAATCGCGGAGACCCAGTACTTC. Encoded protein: CASSLTIAETQYF.

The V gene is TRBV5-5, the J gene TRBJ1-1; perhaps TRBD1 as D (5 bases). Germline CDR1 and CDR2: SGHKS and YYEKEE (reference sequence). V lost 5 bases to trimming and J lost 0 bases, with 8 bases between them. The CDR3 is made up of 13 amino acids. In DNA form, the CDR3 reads TGTGCCAGCAGACAGGACTTGAACACTGAAGCTTTCTTT. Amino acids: CASRQDLNTEAFF.

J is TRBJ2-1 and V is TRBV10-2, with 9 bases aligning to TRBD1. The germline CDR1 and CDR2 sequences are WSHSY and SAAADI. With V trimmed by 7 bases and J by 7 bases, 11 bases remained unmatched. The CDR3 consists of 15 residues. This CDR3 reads CASTGRTGDENEQFF. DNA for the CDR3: TGCGCCAGCACCGGCAGGACAGGGGACGAAAATGAGCAGTTCTTC.

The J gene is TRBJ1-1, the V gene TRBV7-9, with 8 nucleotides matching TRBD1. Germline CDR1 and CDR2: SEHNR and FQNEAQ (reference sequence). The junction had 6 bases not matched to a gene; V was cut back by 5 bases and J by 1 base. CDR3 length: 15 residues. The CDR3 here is CASSPRTGTNTEAFF. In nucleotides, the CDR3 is TGTGCCAGCAGCCCTAGGACAGGGACGAACACTGAAGCTTTCTTT. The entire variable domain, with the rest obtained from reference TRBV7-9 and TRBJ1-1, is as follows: DTGVSQNPRHKITKRGQNVTFRCDPISEHNRLYWYRQTLGQGPEFLTYFQNEAQLEKSRLLSDRFSAERPKGSFSTLEIQRTEQGDSAMYLCASSPRTGTNTEAFFGQGTRLTVV.

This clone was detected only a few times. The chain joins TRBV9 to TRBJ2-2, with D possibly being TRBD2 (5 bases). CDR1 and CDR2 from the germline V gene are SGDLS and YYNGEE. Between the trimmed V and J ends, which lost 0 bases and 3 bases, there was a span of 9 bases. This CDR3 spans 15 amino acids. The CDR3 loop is CASSVGSGHTGELFF. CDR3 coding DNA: TGTGCCAGCAGCGTAGGCAGCGGCCACACCGGGGAGCTGTTTTTT.

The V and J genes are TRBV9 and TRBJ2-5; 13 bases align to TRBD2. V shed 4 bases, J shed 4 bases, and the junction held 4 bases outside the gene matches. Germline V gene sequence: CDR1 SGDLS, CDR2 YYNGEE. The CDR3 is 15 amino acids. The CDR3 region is CASSLGTSGVETQYF. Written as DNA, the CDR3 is TGTGCCAGCAGCCTAGGGACTAGCGGGGTAGAGACCCAGTACTTC.

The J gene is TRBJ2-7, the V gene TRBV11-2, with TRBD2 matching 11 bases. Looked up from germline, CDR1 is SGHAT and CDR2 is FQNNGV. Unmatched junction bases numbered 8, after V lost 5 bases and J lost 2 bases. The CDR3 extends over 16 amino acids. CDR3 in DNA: TGTGCCAGCAGCCTCTGGGGGACTAGCGGACCCTACGAGCAGTACTTC. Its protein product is CASSLWGTSGPYEQYF.

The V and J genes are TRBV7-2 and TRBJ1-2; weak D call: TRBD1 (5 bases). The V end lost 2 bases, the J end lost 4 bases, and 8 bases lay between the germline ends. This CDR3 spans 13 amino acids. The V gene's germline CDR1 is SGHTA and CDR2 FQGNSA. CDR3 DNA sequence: TGTGCCAGCAGCTTACCGGGACTCTATGGCTACACCTTC. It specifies CASSLPGLYGYTF.

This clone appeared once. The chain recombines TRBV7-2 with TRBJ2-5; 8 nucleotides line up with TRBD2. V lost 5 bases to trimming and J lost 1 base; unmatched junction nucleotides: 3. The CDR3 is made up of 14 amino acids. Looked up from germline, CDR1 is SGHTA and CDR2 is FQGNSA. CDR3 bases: TGTGCCAGCAGCCGGGGGGGAACCCAAGAGACCCAGTACTTC. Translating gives CASSRGGTQETQYF.

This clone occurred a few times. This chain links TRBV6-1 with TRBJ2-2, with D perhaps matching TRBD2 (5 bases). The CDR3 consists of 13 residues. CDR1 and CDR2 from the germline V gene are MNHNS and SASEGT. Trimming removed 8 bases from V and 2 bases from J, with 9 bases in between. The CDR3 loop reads CASRGGNTGELFF. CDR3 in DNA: TGTGCCAGCCGTGGAGGAAACACCGGGGAGCTGTTTTTT.

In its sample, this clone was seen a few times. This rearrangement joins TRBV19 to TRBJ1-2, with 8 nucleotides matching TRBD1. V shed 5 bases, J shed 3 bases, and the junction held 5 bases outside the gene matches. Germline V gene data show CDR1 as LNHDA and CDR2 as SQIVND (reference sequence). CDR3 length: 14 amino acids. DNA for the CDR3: TGTGCCAGTAGTCCGGACAGGGTAGACTATGGCTACACCTTC. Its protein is CASSPDRVDYGYTF.

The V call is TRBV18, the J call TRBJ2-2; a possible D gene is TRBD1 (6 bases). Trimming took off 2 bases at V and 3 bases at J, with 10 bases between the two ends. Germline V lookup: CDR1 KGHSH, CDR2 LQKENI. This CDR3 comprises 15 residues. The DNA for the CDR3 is TGTGCCAGCTCACCAATCCAGGGGTACACCGGGGAGCTGTTTTTT. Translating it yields CASSPIQGYTGELFF.

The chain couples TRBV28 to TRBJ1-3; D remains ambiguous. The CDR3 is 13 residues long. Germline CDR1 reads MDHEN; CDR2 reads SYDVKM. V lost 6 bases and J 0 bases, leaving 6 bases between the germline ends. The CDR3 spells CASRTSSGNTIYF. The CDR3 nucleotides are TGTGCCAGCAGGACGAGCTCTGGAAACACCATATATTTT.

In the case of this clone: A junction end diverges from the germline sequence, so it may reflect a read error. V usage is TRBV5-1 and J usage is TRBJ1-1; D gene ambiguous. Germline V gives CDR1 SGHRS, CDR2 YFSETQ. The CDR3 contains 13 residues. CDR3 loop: CASSLVGNAEAFF. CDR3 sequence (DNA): TGCGCCAGCAGCTTGGTCGGGAACGCTGAAGCTTTCTTT.